The 13 T cell receptor beta chains given below trace back to one sample, sequenced in a study of graft-versus-host responses after intestinal transplantation. Time point described: postoperative day 105 after intestinal transplantation (dayNNNN = postoperative day). Method: immunoSEQ multiplex PCR; TCRdb's copy keeps in-frame clones and lacks some. The data show more than 9,500 clones, 80% to 95% seen once. Sequencing was performed on PBMCs, taken 105 days after intestinal transplantation. The receptors come from a human patient who received an intestinal transplant, so some T cells may come from the graft donor.

This chain joins TRBV27 and TRBJ1-1, with TRBD1 as a possible D gene (5 bases). V lost 5 bases, J lost 3 bases, and 10 bases lay in between. Germline V gene sequence: CDR1 MNHEY, CDR2 SMNVEV (reference sequence). This CDR3 contains 13 residues. In DNA, the CDR3 is TGTGCCAGCAGTCGGACATCCGACACTGAAGCTTTCTTT. This translates into CASSRTSDTEAFF.

The chain combines TRBV15 with TRBJ1-3; no clear D gene. Germline V CDR1 and CDR2: LNHNV, YYDKDF (reference sequence). Trimming removed 1 base from V and 0 bases from J, with 10 bases in between. The CDR3 contains 16 residues. In DNA form, the CDR3 reads TGTGCCACCAGCAGAGGTTGGAGCCTCTCTGGAAACACCATATATTTT. This encodes CATSRGWSLSGNTIYF.

V is TRBV6-5 and J is TRBJ1-1, with no clear D. This CDR3 has 13 residues. Trimming stripped 4 bases from V and 7 bases from J, with 13 bases between. The V gene's germline CDR1 is MNHEY and CDR2 SVGAGI. The CDR3 sequence: CASSSGSWGEAFF. The DNA of the CDR3 is TGTGCCAGCAGTTCCGGATCTTGGGGTGAAGCTTTCTTT.

The J gene is TRBJ1-1, the V gene TRBV11-2, with a weak D call TRBD1 (5 bases). In germline, CDR1 is SGHAT, CDR2 FQNNGV. The CDR3 covers 15 residues. V was shortened by 4 bases and J by 2 bases, with 14 bases between the two germline ends. CDR3 bases: TGTGCCAGCAGCTCCGGGACGAATCTTAACACTGAAGCTTTCTTT. Translation gives CASSSGTNLNTEAFF.

This chain uses TRBV9 with TRBJ2-3; 8 bases are shared with TRBD2. The CDR3 consists of 15 residues. Germline V gene sequence: CDR1 SGDLS, CDR2 YYNGEE. After removal of 3 bases from V and 1 base from J, the junction contained 4 bases not matched to a gene. CDR3 loop: CASSAHGGGTDTQYF. DNA of the CDR3: TGTGCCAGCAGCGCACACGGGGGGGGCACAGATACGCAGTATTTT. Complete variable domain (other parts from reference TRBV9 and TRBJ2-3): DSGVTQTPKHLITATGQRVTLRCSPRSGDLSVYWYQQSLDQGLQFLIQYYNGEERAKGNILERFSAQQFPDLHSELNLSSLELGDSALYFCASSAHGGGTDTQYFGPGTRLTVL.

This clone occurred a few times. V is TRBV19 and J is TRBJ1-5; weak D call: TRBD1 (5 bases). V lost 3 bases, J lost 3 bases, and 9 bases lay in between. The CDR3 length is 14 residues. Germline CDR1 LNHDA, CDR2 SQIVND (reference sequence). The CDR3, as DNA: TGTGCCAGTAGTATTGGGGGTAACAATCAGCCCCAGCATTTT. It translates to CASSIGGNNQPQHF. Combining the CDR3 with reference TRBV19 and TRBJ1-5 gives the whole variable domain DGGITQSPKYLFRKEGQNVTLSCEQNLNHDAMYWYRQDPGQGLRLIYYSQIVNDFQKGDIAEGYSVSREKKESFPLTVTSAQKNPTAFYLCASSIGGNNQPQHFGDGTRLSIL.

The chain has TRBV27 and TRBJ1-2, with TRBD1 as a possible D gene (6 bases). The CDR3 runs to 13 residues. Trimming took off 3 bases at V and 6 bases at J, with 11 bases between the two ends. Germline values: CDR1 MNHEY, CDR2 SMNVEV (reference sequence). The CDR3 sequence is CASSFDRSNGYTF. In nucleotides, the CDR3 is TGTGCCAGCAGTTTTGACAGGTCGAATGGCTACACCTTC.

The chain couples TRBV29-1 to TRBJ1-2; a possible D gene is TRBD1 (5 bases). This CDR3 is built from 11 residues. In germline, CDR1 is SQVTM, CDR2 ANQGSEA. Between the trimmed V and J ends, which lost 1 base and 6 bases, there was a span of 6 bases. CDR3 sequence reads: CSVEGGDGYTF. The CDR3 DNA is TGCAGCGTTGAAGGGGGCGATGGCTACACCTTC.

The chain is built from TRBV4-1 and TRBJ1-3, with a possible D match to TRBD1 (5 bases). The CDR3 totals 18 residues. Trimming removed 2 bases from V and 0 bases from J, with 17 bases in between. Germline CDR1 reads MGHRA; CDR2 reads YSYEKL. CDR3 in amino acids: CASSQPFPGTYSGNTIYF. CDR3 DNA sequence: TGCGCCAGCAGCCAACCGTTCCCCGGGACCTACTCTGGAAACACCATATATTTT.

The gene calls are TRBV2 and TRBJ1-5, with 9 bases fitting TRBD1. The V gene's germline CDR1 is SNHLY and CDR2 FYNNEI. The CDR3 has 18 residues. The ends lost 5 bases at V and 5 bases at J; junction bases unmatched: 16. In DNA, the CDR3 is TGTGCCAGCAGTTCCGACCGGGACAGGGCAACCGGGCATCAGCCCCAGCATTTT. Encoded protein: CASSSDRDRATGHQPQHF. Complete variable domain (other parts from reference TRBV2 and TRBJ1-5): EPEVTQTPSHQVTQMGQEVILRCVPISNHLYFYWYRQILGQKVEFLVSFYNNEISEKSEIFDDQFSVERPDGSNFTLKIRSTKLEDSAMYFCASSSDRDRATGHQPQHFGDGTRLSIL.

The chain uses TRBV5-1 and TRBJ2-1; D is perhaps TRBD2 (5 bases). CDR3 length: 16 amino acids. The germline CDR1 and CDR2 sequences are SGHRS and YFSETQ. V gave up 0 bases and J gave up 5 bases, with 15 bases separating them. The CDR3 DNA reads TGCGCCAGCAGCTTGGTTCTTCAGCGGAGCAACAATGAGCAGTTCTTC. Translating it yields CASSLVLQRSNNEQFF.

The V call is TRBV1, the J call TRBJ2-1; TRBD2, as called in the table, went unchecked against the DNA. TRBV1 is shown as a pseudogene. The length of the CDR3 is 16 residues. CDR3 DNA sequence: TGCACCAGCAGCCAAGCACTAGCGGGAGTCTTCAATGAGCAGTTCTTC. Protein sequence: CTSSQALAGVFNEQFF.

The chain joins TRBV7-2 to TRBJ2-1; 11 nucleotides line up with TRBD1. Germline V gene data show CDR1 as SGHTA and CDR2 as FQGNSA. The CDR3 runs 15 residues. V shed 6 bases and J 2 bases; nucleotides not matched to a gene: 3. CDR3 coding DNA: TGTGCCAGCAGACCGGACAGGGGGCCCTACAATGAGCAGTTCTTC. Residues: CASRPDRGPYNEQFF.